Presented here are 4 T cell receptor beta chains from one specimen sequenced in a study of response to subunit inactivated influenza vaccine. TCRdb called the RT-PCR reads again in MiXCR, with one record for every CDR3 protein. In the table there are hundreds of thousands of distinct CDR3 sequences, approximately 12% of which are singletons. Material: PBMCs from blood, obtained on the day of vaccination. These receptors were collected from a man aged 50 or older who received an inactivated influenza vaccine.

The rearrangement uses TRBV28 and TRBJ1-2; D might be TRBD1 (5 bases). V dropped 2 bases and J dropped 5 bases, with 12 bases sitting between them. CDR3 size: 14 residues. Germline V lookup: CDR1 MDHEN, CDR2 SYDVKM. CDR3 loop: CASSLPQGIYGYTF. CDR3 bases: TGTGCCAGCAGTTTACCCCAGGGTATTTATGGCTACACCTTC.

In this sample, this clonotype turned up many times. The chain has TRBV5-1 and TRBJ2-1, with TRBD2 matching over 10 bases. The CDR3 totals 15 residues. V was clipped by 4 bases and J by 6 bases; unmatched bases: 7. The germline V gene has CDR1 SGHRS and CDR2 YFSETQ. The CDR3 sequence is CASSVLAGGANEQFF. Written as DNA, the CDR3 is TGCGCCAGCAGCGTCTTAGCGGGGGGAGCCAATGAGCAGTTCTTC.

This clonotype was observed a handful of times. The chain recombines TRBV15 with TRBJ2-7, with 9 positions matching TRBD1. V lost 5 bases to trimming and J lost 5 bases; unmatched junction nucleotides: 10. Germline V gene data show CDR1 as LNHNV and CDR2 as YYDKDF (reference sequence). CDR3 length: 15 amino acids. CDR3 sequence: CATSPTGDRADEQYF. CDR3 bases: TGTGCCACCAGCCCCACGGGGGACAGGGCCGACGAGCAGTACTTC.

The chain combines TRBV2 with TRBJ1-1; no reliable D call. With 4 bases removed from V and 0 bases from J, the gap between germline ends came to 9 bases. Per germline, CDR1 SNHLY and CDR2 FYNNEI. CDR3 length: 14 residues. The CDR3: CASSAAHMNTEAFF. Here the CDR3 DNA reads TGTGCCAGCAGTGCAGCACACATGAACACTGAAGCTTTCTTT.